This T cell receptor beta chain originates from a study of blood T cell repertoires in COVID-19. V lost 0 bases to trimming and J lost 3 bases, with 12 bases between them. CDR1 is GTSNPN, CDR2 SVGIG, per germline (reference sequence). There are 15 residues in the CDR3. The authors' processing: The assay estimated nucleated cells by amplifying reference gene primers. Using immunoSEQ multiplex PCR, the repertoire was profiled, and TCRdb retains in-frame clones only, with some absent. The V and J calls and clone size are taken from that table; D and trimming were inferred from the DNA. The table shows approximately 300,000 clones, with about 86% occurring only once. In this sample, this clone turned up once.

This sequence joins TRBV30 and TRBJ1-3, with D tentatively TRBD1 (5 bases). The material sequenced was peripheral blood. The TCR was taken from a woman aged 50 to 60 with acute or convalescent COVID-19. This chain's CDR3 is CAWSVKRGLGNTIYF. The CDR3 DNA reads as TGTGCCTGGAGTGTGAAGAGGGGACTTGGAAACACCATATATTTT. The full variable domain, in which reference TRBV30 and TRBJ1-3 provide the parts outside the CDR3, is SQTIHQWPATLVQPVGSPLSLECTVEGTSNPNLYWYRQAAGRGLQLLFYSVGIGQISSEVPQNLSASRPQDRQFILSSKKLLLSDSGFYLCAWSVKRGLGNTIYFGEGSWLTVV.